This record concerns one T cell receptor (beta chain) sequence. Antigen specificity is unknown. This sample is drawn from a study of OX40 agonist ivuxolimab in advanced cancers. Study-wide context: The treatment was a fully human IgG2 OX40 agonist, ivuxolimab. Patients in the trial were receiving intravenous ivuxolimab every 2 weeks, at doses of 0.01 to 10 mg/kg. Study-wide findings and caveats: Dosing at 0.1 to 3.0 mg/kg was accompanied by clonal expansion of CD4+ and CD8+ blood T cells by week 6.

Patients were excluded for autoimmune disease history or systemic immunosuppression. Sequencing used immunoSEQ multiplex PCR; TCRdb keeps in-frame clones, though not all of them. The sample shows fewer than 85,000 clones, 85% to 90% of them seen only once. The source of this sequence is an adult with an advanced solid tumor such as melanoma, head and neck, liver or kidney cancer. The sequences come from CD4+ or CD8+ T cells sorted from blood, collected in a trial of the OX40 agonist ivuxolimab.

The CDR3: CASSPVAGAGTGELFF. CDR3 DNA sequence: TGTGCCAGCAGCCCGGTGGCAGGGGCGGGCACCGGGGAGCTGTTTTTT. V usage is TRBV7-9 and J usage is TRBJ2-2; weak D call: TRBD1 (6 bases). Germline lookup yields CDR1 SEHNR and CDR2 FQNEAQ (reference sequence). The CDR3 totals 16 residues. Trimming cost V 5 bases and J 4 bases, with 17 bases left between them.